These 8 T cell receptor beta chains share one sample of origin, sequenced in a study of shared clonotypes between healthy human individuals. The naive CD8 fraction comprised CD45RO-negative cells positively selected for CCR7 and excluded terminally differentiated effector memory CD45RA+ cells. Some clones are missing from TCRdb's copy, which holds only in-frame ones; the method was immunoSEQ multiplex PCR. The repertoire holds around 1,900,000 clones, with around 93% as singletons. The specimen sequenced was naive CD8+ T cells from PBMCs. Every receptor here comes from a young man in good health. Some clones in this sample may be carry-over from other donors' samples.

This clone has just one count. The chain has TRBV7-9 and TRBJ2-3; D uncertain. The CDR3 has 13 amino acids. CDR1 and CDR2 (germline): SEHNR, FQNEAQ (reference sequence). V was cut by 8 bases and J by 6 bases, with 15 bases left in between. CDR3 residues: CASRPAAVDTQYF. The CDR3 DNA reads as TGTGCCAGCCGGCCAGCCGCGGTTGATACGCAGTATTTT.

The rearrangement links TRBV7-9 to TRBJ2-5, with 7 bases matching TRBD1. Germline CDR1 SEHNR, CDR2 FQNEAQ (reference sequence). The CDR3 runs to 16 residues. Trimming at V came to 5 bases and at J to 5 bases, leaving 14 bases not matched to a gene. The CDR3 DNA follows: TGTGCCAGCAGCCCATTCACAGGGGCTCTCCCGGAGACCCAGTACTTC. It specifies CASSPFTGALPETQYF.

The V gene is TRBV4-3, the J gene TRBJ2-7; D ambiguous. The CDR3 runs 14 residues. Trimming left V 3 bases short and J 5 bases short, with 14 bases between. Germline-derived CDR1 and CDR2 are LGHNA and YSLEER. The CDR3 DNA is TGCGCCAGCAGCCAGGAACAGTCTCGGGACGAGCAGTACTTC. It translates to CASSQEQSRDEQYF.

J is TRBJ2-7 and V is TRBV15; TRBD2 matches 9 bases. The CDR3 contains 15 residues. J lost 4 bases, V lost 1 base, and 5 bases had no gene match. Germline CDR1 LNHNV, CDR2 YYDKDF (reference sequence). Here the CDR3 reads CATSRVSGRLYEQYF. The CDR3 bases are TGTGCCACCAGCAGAGTTAGCGGGAGATTGTACGAGCAGTACTTC.

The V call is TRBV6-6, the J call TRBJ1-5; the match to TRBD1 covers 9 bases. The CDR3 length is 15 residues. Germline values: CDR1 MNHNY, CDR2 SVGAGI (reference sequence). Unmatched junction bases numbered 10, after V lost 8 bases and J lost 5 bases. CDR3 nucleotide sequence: TGTGCCAGCGACGTTGGACAGGGGAGTTATCAGCCCCAGCATTTT. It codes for CASDVGQGSYQPQHF.

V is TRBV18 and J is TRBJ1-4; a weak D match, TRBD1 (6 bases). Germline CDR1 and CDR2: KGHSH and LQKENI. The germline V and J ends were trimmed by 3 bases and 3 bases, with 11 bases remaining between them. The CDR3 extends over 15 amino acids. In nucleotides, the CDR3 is TGTGCCAGCTCACCCTTGGGGGCGGCTAATGAAAAACTGTTTTTT. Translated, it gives CASSPLGAANEKLFF.

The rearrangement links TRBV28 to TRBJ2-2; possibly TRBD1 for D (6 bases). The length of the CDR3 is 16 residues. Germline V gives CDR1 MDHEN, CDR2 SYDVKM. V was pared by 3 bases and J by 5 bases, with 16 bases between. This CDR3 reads CASSFPPPTGTGELFF. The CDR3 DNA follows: TGTGCCAGCAGTTTTCCCCCCCCTACAGGGACCGGGGAGCTGTTTTTT.

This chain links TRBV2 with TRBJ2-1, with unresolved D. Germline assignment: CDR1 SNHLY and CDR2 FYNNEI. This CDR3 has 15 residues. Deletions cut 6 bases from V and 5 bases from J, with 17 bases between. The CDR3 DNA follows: TGTGCCAGCAGCGACCGATCCTCCCCTGACAATGAGCAGTTCTTC. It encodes CASSDRSSPDNEQFF.